The TCR beta chain described here comes from a study of human T cells and chemical hapten exposure. This clonotype was recorded a few times. TCRdb called the RACE reads again in MiXCR, with one record for every CDR3 protein. Of around 130,000 distinct CDR3 sequences in the sample, 10% to 12% were seen once. In germline, CDR1 is KGHSH, CDR2 LQKENI. Unmatched junction bases numbered 8, after V lost 6 bases and J lost 0 bases. The length of the CDR3 is 18 residues. This sample's time point: patch test 3, about 24 weeks after DPC sensitization. Treatment described: therapeutic diphenylcyclopropenone sensitization with weekly scalp DPC.

This specimen consisted of whole blood, obtained in connection with sensitization to the hapten diphenylcyclopropenone (DPC). The rearrangement joins TRBV18 to TRBJ2-3; 14 bases agree with TRBD2. This receptor was obtained from a woman in her fifties or sixties with alopecia areata. Some clones in this sample may be carry-over from other donors' samples. The CDR3 bases are TGTGCCAGCTCCCCTGGGACTAGCGGGGGCCTTAGCACAGATACGCAGTATTTT. Translation gives CASSPGTSGGLSTDTQYF.